Detailed here is one T cell receptor beta chain. The antigen is undetermined. This PCR relied on a set of 60 Vbeta primers and 13 Jbeta primers. Measured with immunoSEQ multiplex PCR; TCRdb has only the in-frame clones, and not every one. The table lists some 120,000 clones, under 85% of them singletons, with 11% in the top ten. This record comes from a study of cytomegalovirus exposure and HLA in healthy donors. Study-wide results and caveats: For TCR beta chains, V- and J-gene trimming was later linked to a missense DCLRE1C variant. When presence/absence was analysed, sequencing depth was taken to be roughly uniform across donors.

Germline V CDR1 and CDR2: LNHDA, SQIVND (reference sequence). This CDR3 has 15 residues. V lost 3 bases, J lost 4 bases, and 3 bases stayed unmatched. The source is a man between 40 and 49 years old in good health and CMV-seropositive. The gene calls are TRBV19 and TRBJ2-1; 10 positions agree with TRBD2. Sequenced input: PBMCs. DNA of the CDR3: TGTGCCAGTAGTATTACTAGCGGGGAATACAATGAGCAGTTCTTC. This codes for CASSITSGEYNEQFF.